The sequence of this TCR beta chain was determined in a study of blood T cell repertoires in COVID-19. TCRdb's table, derived via immunoSEQ multiplex PCR, lists solely in-frame clones and lacks some. The table records around 64,000 clones, roughly 89% of them present only once. The clonotype was recovered from a man younger than 45 with acute or convalescent COVID-19. The material sequenced was peripheral blood.

CDR3 protein: CASSLAGGGYGYTF. The CDR3 DNA follows: TGTGCCAGCAGTTTAGCAGGGGGCGGCTATGGCTACACCTTC. The J gene is TRBJ1-2, the V gene TRBV27, with TRBD1 matching over 8 bases. Looked up from germline, CDR1 is MNHEY and CDR2 is SMNVEV (reference sequence). The trim removed 2 bases at V and 4 bases at J, leaving 3 bases unmatched. This CDR3 comprises 14 residues.